One T cell receptor beta chain is described in this entry. The naive CD8 fraction comprised CD45RO-negative cells positively selected for CCR7 and excluded terminally differentiated effector memory CD45RA+ cells. Donors comprised healthy HIV-negative adults lacking recent acute infections or vaccinations. Clones were sequenced by immunoSEQ multiplex PCR, and TCRdb holds only the in-frame ones, with some missing. The sample includes more than 2 million clones, roughly 93% of them seen just once. The sample is drawn from a study of shared clonotypes between healthy human individuals. Deletions cut 5 bases from V and 0 bases from J, with 17 bases between. The CDR3 totals 16 residues. Germline lookup yields CDR1 SGHDT and CDR2 YYEEEE.

The V gene is TRBV5-6, the J gene TRBJ1-1; D call uncertain. Sample: naive CD8+ T cells from PBMCs. This receptor was taken from a man aged 18 to 29 in good health. Some clones in this sample may be carry-over from other donors' samples. The CDR3 loop is CASSQDGLRVNTEAFF. CDR3 DNA sequence: TGTGCCAGCAGTCAAGATGGGTTGCGCGTGAACACTGAAGCTTTCTTT.